One T cell receptor (beta chain) is described in this entry. Its antigen is unidentified. The sample belongs to a study of T-cell reconstitution after alpha-beta-depleted transplantation in children. The study's findings and limits: Surviving recipient T cells and intrathymic progenitors accounted for some patients' high TCRbeta diversity at day 60.

For TCRbeta, the library was prepared with unique molecular identifiers. TCRdb used MiXCR to reprocess the PCR reads, holding one entry per CDR3 protein. The data show some 200,000 distinct CDR3 sequences, around 8.4% seen once. CDR1 is LGHNA, CDR2 YNFKEQ, per germline. V gave up 0 bases and J gave up 9 bases, with 14 bases separating them. The CDR3 is made up of 14 amino acids. Sequencing used PBMCs, mostly from graft donor cells, obtained 360 days after TCRalphabeta/CD19-depleted stem cell transplant. J is TRBJ2-5 and V is TRBV4-2; a possible D gene is TRBD2 (6 bases). The clonotype comes from a male patient aged 2-15 years who had a stem cell transplant for acute myeloid leukemia, so the T cells may come from the graft donor. In DNA, the CDR3 is TGTGCCAGCAGCCAAGATTATAGGCCGGGGGCCCAGTACTTC. Translation gives CASSQDYRPGAQYF.